These 10 T cell receptor beta chains share one sample of origin, sequenced in a study of vaccination and CD4 T cells after COVID-19. Antigens for these TCRs are unknown. With the Oncomine TCR Beta short-read assay, DNA from cultured CD4+ T cells was sequenced. Each CDR3 protein gets one entry after TCRdb re-called the PCR reads with MiXCR. Of 9,500 to 15,000 distinct CDR3 sequences in the sample, 20% to 25% were seen once. Described treatment: approximately nine-day PBMC culture with coronavirus spike peptide pools or control peptides (ViraFEST assay). The sequencing used CD4+ T cells from blood, cultured in vitro, collected before SARS-CoV-2 vaccination. These receptors were taken from a human donor who received a COVID-19 vaccine.

The V and J genes are TRBV19 and TRBJ2-7; weak D call: TRBD1 (5 bases). This CDR3 spans 14 amino acids. Germline CDR1 is LNHDA and CDR2 is SQIVND (reference sequence). V lost 5 bases, J lost 4 bases, and 15 bases lay in between. In DNA, the CDR3 is TGTGCCAGTAGTTCCAGGGTGTATGGGTACGAGCAGTACTTC. This gives the protein CASSSRVYGYEQYF.

V is TRBV6-2 or TRBV6-3 and J is TRBJ1-2, with unresolved D. Germline-derived CDR1 and CDR2 are MNHEY and SVGEGT. The CDR3 runs 13 residues. With 0 bases removed from V and 7 bases from J, the gap between germline ends came to 9 bases. The CDR3, as DNA: TGTGCCAGCAGTTACTCGACGGAAGGTGGCTACACCTTC. Protein: CASSYSTEGGYTF.

V gene TRBV5-1 combines with J gene TRBJ2-5; tentatively, D is TRBD2 (5 bases). The germline CDR1 and CDR2 sequences are SGHRS and YFSETQ. The CDR3 covers 15 residues. The V gene lost 3 bases and the J gene lost 2 bases, with 14 bases spanning the gap. The CDR3 DNA sequence: TGCGCCAGCAGCTCAGTGGCCTCGGGGCAAGAGACCCAGTACTTC. It encodes CASSSVASGQETQYF.

The J gene is TRBJ2-5, the V gene TRBV9, with a tentative D call TRBD2 (6 bases). There are 14 residues in the CDR3. Germline CDR1 is SGDLS and CDR2 is YYNGEE. V lost 5 bases and J 6 bases, leaving 17 bases between the germline ends. DNA for the CDR3: TGTGCCAGCAGGTCCCCGGGGAGGTCGAAGACCCAGTACTTC. This encodes CASRSPGRSKTQYF.

V and J are TRBV9 and TRBJ1-6; 7 nucleotides line up with TRBD1. The CDR3 spans 16 residues. With V trimmed by 5 bases and J by 10 bases, 15 bases remained unmatched. CDR1 SGDLS and CDR2 YYNGEE come from the germline V gene. The CDR3 bases are TGTGCCAGCAGTCGTCACAGGGGCGCCTCTTTATCACCCCTCCACTTT. Its protein is CASSRHRGASLSPLHF.

This chain links TRBV11-2 with TRBJ2-7; possibly TRBD2 for D (5 bases). The CDR3 extends over 14 amino acids. The germline V and J ends were trimmed by 1 base and 3 bases, with 10 bases remaining between them. Germline V gene data show CDR1 as SGHAT and CDR2 as FQNNGV. CDR3 in amino acids: CASSLGGWGYEQYF. The CDR3 DNA sequence: TGTGCCAGCAGCTTAGGAGGGTGGGGCTACGAGCAGTACTTC.

This clonotype was detected only a few times. The chain combines TRBV29-1 with TRBJ1-5; D not resolved. CDR1 is SQVTM, CDR2 ANQGSEA, per germline. CDR3 length equals 12 residues. The V gene lost 4 bases and the J gene lost 3 bases, with 7 bases spanning the gap. The CDR3 DNA reads TGCAGCGTTGGCAGCGCCAATCAGCCCCAGCATTTT. Amino acids: CSVGSANQPQHF.

DNA for the CDR3: TGTGCCAGCTCACCACGGGGGAGTAGCAATCAGCCCCAGCATTTT. The encoded protein is CASSPRGSSNQPQHF. This sequence joins TRBV18 and TRBJ1-5; possibly TRBD1 for D (5 bases). The germline CDR1 and CDR2 sequences are KGHSH and LQKENI. V gave up 1 base and J gave up 0 bases, with 7 bases separating them. The CDR3 totals 15 residues. Together with reference TRBV18 and TRBJ1-5, the CDR3 gives the full variable domain: NAGVMQNPRHLVRRRGQEARLRCSPMKGHSHVYWYRQLPEEGLKFMVYLQKENIIDESGMPKERFSAEFPKEGPSILRIQQVVRGDSAAYFCASSPRGSSNQPQHFGDGTRLSIL.

This clonotype is medium-sized (0.01 to 0.1%) within its sample. J is TRBJ1-2 and V is TRBV6-2 or TRBV6-3, with 7 bases matching TRBD1. Germline trimming cut 2 bases from V and 3 bases from J; bases unmatched to any gene: 3. In germline, CDR1 is MNHEY, CDR2 SVGEGT. CDR3 length equals 14 residues. The CDR3, as DNA: TGTGCCAGCAGTTACGACAGGGCCCACTATGGCTACACCTTC. Translating it yields CASSYDRAHYGYTF.

The chain employs TRBV12-3 or TRBV12-4 and TRBJ2-3; 8 bases align to TRBD1. Trimming removed 1 base from V and 5 bases from J; junction bases left unmatched: 2. The CDR3 spans 14 residues. This CDR3 is CASSLGQGIDTQYF. CDR3 bases: TGTGCCAGCAGTTTAGGACAGGGGATAGATACGCAGTATTTT.